The text below deals with one T cell receptor (beta chain). The CDR3 runs to 15 residues. Germline assignment: CDR1 SGHTA and CDR2 FQGNSA. Germline trimming cut 3 bases from V and 4 bases from J; bases unmatched to any gene: 9. This specimen comes from a study of blood T cell repertoires in COVID-19. Study background: Acute and convalescent COVID-19 samples came from the United States, Italy and Spain. The analysed material was cDNA or gDNA that came from T cells, B-cell-depleted T cells, or PBMCs.

Original handling: Nucleated cell number was recorded as an estimate derived from reference gene primer amplification. Repertoires were generated with immunoSEQ multiplex PCR, while TCRdb's copy carries only in-frame clones and drops some. D and trimming were read from the DNA, whereas the V and J calls and clone size are those reported in that table. The repertoire holds around 81,000 clones, about 89% seen once, with roughly 1.9% in the top ten. This rearrangement joins TRBV7-2 to TRBJ2-7; 7 nucleotides line up with TRBD2. The sequenced material came from peripheral blood. The receptor comes from an older woman with acute or convalescent COVID-19. Here the CDR3 reads CASSFASGHLYEQYF. DNA for the CDR3: TGTGCCAGCAGCTTCGCTAGCGGCCACCTGTACGAGCAGTACTTC.